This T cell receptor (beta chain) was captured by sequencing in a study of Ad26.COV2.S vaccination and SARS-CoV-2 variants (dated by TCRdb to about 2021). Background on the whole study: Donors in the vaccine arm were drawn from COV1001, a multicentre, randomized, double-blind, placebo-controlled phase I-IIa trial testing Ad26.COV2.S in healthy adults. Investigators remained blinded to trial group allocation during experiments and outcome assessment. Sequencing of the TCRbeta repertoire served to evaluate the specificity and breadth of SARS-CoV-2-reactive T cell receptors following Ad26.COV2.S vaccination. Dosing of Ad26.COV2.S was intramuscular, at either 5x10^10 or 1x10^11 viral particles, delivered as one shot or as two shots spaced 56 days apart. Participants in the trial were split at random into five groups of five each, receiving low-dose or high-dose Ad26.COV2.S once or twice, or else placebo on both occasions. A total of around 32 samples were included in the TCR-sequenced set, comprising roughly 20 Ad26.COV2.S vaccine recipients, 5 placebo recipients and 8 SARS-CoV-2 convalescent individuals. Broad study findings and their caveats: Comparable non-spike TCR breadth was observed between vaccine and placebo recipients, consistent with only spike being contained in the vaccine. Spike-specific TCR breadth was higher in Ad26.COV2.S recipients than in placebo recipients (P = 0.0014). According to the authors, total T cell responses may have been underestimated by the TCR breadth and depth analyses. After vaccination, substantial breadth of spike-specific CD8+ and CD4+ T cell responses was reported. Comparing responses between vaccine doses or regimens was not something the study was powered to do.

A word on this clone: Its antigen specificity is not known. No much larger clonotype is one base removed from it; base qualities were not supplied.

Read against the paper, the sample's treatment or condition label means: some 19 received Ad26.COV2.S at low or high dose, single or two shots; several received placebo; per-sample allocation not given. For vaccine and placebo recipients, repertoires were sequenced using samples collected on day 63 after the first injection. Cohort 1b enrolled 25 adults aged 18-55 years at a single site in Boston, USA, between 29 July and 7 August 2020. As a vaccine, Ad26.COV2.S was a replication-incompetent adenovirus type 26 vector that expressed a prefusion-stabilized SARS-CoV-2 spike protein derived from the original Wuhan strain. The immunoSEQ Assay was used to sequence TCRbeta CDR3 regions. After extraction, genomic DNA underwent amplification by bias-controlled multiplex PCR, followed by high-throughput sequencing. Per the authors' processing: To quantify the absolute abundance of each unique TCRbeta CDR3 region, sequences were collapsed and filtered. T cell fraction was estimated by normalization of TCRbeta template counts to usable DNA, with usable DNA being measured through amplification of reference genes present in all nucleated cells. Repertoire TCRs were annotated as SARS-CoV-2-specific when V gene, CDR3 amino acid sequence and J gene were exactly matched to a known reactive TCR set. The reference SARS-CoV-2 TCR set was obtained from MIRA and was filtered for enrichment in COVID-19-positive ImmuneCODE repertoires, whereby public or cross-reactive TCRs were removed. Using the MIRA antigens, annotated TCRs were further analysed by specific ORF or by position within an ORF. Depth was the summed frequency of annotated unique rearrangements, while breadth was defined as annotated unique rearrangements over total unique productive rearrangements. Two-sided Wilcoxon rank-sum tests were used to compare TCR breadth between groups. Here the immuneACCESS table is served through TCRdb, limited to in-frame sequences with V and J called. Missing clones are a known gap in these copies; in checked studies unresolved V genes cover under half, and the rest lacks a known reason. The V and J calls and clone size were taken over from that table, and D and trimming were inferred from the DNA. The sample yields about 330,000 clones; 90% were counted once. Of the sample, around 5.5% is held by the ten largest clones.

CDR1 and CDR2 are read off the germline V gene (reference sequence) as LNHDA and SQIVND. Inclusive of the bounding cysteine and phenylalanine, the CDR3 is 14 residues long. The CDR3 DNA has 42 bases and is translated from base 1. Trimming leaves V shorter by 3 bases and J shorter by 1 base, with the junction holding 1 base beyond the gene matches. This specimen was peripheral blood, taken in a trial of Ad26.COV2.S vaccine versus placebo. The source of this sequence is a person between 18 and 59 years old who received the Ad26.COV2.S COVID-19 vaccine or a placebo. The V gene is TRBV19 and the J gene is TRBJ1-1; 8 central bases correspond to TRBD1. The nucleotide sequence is TGTGCCAGTAGTATTCAGGGGGCGAACACTGAAGCTTTCTTT. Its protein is CASSIQGANTEAFF.